This TCR beta chain comes out of a study of T cell responses to AZD1222 COVID-19 vaccine. Study observations and caveats: Once two AZD1222 doses were given, Spike-specific TCR breadth and depth went up. Researchers report vaccine-associated CD4 TCRs spanning spike, with dominance at 160-218 and 743-854. Baseline serostatus was positive in only a handful of AZD1222 recipients.

Sequencing was performed with immunoSEQ multiplex PCR; in TCRdb, only in-frame clones are kept and a portion is missing. The sample shows roughly 100,000 clones, roughly nine tenths of them seen only once. This CDR3 has 13 amino acids. Germline V gives CDR1 MNHEY, CDR2 SVGAGI. The table lists this clone with a count of one. The target antigen is unknown. An end of the junction does not agree with germline; a read error may underlie this. The chain couples TRBV6-5 to TRBJ2-3; D unclear. The source is an adult who received the AZD1222 COVID-19 vaccine. This specimen consisted of peripheral blood, obtained 28 days after the second AZD1222 dose. The CDR3 DNA sequence: TGTGCCAGCAGTTACAAGGCGCCCTTCGTGAGTCATTTT. Translated, it gives CASSYKAPFVSHF.